The rows below give T cell receptor beta chains drawn from one sample of a study of vaccination effects on CD4 cells after COVID-19. The repertoire was sequenced with immunoSEQ multiplex PCR; TCRdb's copy has only in-frame clones and lacks some. Altogether more than 20,000 clones are present, roughly four fifths being singletons, with the ten largest covering roughly a fifth. Their target antigens are unknown. Sequencing was performed on CD4+ T cells from PBMCs cultured with HCoV-NL63 spike peptides, taken before COVID-19 vaccination. The source is a human donor who received a COVID-19 vaccine. The CDR3 runs from the conserved cysteine through the conserved F or W. The D gene is left open where the match is weak. A row's size may be missing; if present it is once, few, many or a size class.

d_call: -; clone_size: -; v_call: TRBV11-2; j_call: TRBJ1-3; cdr3_nt: TGTGCCAGCAGCTTAGAGAGTGGAAACACCATATATTTT; cdr3_aa: CASSLESGNTIYF
d_call: -; clone_size: -; v_call: TRBV27; j_call: TRBJ1-6; cdr3_nt: TGTGCCAGCAGTTTATACCCCCGAAATTCACCCCTCCACTTT; cdr3_aa: CASSLYPRNSPLHF
d_call: -; clone_size: -; v_call: TRBV5-1; j_call: TRBJ2-2; cdr3_nt: TGCGCCAGCAGCTCCTCAGAAACCGGGGAGCTGTTTTTT; cdr3_aa: CASSSSETGELFF
d_call: -; clone_size: -; v_call: TRBV7-3; j_call: TRBJ1-1; cdr3_nt: TGTGCCAGCAGCTCCCTGGGTGACACTGAAGCTTTCTTT; cdr3_aa: CASSSLGDTEAFF
d_call: TRBD1; clone_size: -; v_call: TRBV19; j_call: TRBJ1-1; cdr3_nt: TGTGCCAGTAGTCTAGGGGACAGGTTGAACACTGAAGCTTTCTTT; cdr3_aa: CASSLGDRLNTEAFF
d_call: -; clone_size: -; v_call: TRBV30; j_call: TRBJ1-1; cdr3_nt: TGTGCCTGGATCTTCTTCGGGGAGACCACTGAAGCTTTCTTT; cdr3_aa: CAWIFFGETTEAFF
d_call: TRBD2; clone_size: -; v_call: TRBV10-2; j_call: TRBJ2-1; cdr3_nt: TGCGCCAGCAGTGATGCGGGAGGGTACAATGAGCAGTTCTTC; cdr3_aa: CASSDAGGYNEQFF
d_call: -; clone_size: -; v_call: TRBV5-1; j_call: TRBJ2-5; cdr3_nt: TGCGCCAGCAGCTATTCTCAAGAGACCCAGTACTTC; cdr3_aa: CASSYSQETQYF
d_call: TRBD2; clone_size: -; v_call: TRBV19; j_call: TRBJ2-3; cdr3_nt: TGTGCCAGTAGTAGGACTAGCGGGGGGTACCCTTCTAGCACAGATACGCAGTATTTT; cdr3_aa: CASSRTSGGYPSSTDTQYF
d_call: -; clone_size: few; v_call: TRBV19; j_call: TRBJ1-2; cdr3_nt: TGTGCCAGTACGTCAAACAGGGATGGTAACTATGGCTACACCTTC; cdr3_aa: CASTSNRDGNYGYTF
d_call: TRBD1; clone_size: once; v_call: TRBV7-3; j_call: TRBJ2-5; cdr3_nt: TGTGCCAGCAGCTTGACAGGGGGTTCGGTAGCGGCCCAGTACTTC; cdr3_aa: CASSLTGGSVAAQYF
d_call: -; clone_size: -; v_call: TRBV19; j_call: TRBJ1-5; cdr3_nt: TGTGCCAGTAGACAGTCCAATCAGCCCCAGCATTTT; cdr3_aa: CASRQSNQPQHF
d_call: TRBD1; clone_size: -; v_call: TRBV6-5; j_call: TRBJ1-1; cdr3_nt: TGTGCCAGCAGAGACAGGGGTAGCTCTGAAGCTTTCTTT; cdr3_aa: CASRDRGSSEAFF
d_call: -; clone_size: -; v_call: TRBV7-9; j_call: TRBJ2-3; cdr3_nt: TGTGCCAGCAGTATGACTCCCCGCACAGATACGCAGTATTTT; cdr3_aa: CASSMTPRTDTQYF
d_call: -; clone_size: -; v_call: TRBV4-3; j_call: TRBJ2-1; cdr3_nt: TGCGCCAGCAGCCAAGCTTGGGGGGGCCCCAGCTCCTACAATGAGCAGTTCTTC; cdr3_aa: CASSQAWGGPSSYNEQFF
d_call: -; clone_size: once; v_call: TRBV20-1; j_call: TRBJ1-1; cdr3_nt: TGCAGTGCTAGTGGGGGCGCGGCTTTCTTT; cdr3_aa: CSASGGAAFF
d_call: -; clone_size: -; v_call: TRBV19; j_call: TRBJ1-5; cdr3_nt: TGTGCCAGTAGTATAAGTATGAGTGGGGGCAGACAGCCCCAGCATTTT; cdr3_aa: CASSISMSGGRQPQHF
d_call: TRBD2; clone_size: -; v_call: TRBV4-1; j_call: TRBJ2-7; cdr3_nt: TGCGCCAGCAGCCAAGGGCTAGCGGCAACCTACGAGCAGTACTTC; cdr3_aa: CASSQGLAATYEQYF
d_call: -; clone_size: -; v_call: TRBV14; j_call: TRBJ2-1; cdr3_nt: TGTGCCAGCAGCCGCACTAGAGTCGGTGAGCAGTTCTTC; cdr3_aa: CASSRTRVGEQFF
d_call: -; clone_size: few; v_call: TRBV5-1; j_call: TRBJ2-1; cdr3_nt: TGCGCCAGCAGCTTGACAACCTACAATGAGCAGTTCTTC; cdr3_aa: CASSLTTYNEQFF
d_call: -; clone_size: -; v_call: TRBV29-1; j_call: TRBJ1-3; cdr3_nt: TGCAGCGGCTCTGGCATCGGTGGAAACACCATATATTTT; cdr3_aa: CSGSGIGGNTIYF
d_call: -; clone_size: -; v_call: TRBV15; j_call: TRBJ2-4; cdr3_nt: TGTGCCACCAGCAGAGGGGGGGCAGGAATGAACATTCAGTACTTC; cdr3_aa: CATSRGGAGMNIQYF
d_call: -; clone_size: medium-sized; v_call: TRBV23-1; j_call: TRBJ1-6; cdr3_nt: TGCGCCAGCAGTCAATCAAGGGGTCTCTCCTATAATTCACCCCTCCACTTT; cdr3_aa: CASSQSRGLSYNSPLHF
d_call: -; clone_size: few; v_call: TRBV2; j_call: TRBJ2-7; cdr3_nt: TGTGCCAGCAAAACGGGTATAGCTGCCTACGAGCAGTACTTC; cdr3_aa: CASKTGIAAYEQYF
d_call: -; clone_size: -; v_call: TRBV5-8; j_call: TRBJ2-1; cdr3_nt: TGTGCCAGCAGACTGGGCCCTGCCTACAATGAGCAGTTCTTC; cdr3_aa: CASRLGPAYNEQFF
d_call: -; clone_size: -; v_call: TRBV7-9; j_call: TRBJ2-1; cdr3_nt: TGTGCCAGCAGGACCATCCGGGACTTAAGACTGTACAATGAGCAGTTCTTC; cdr3_aa: CASRTIRDLRLYNEQFF
d_call: -; clone_size: -; v_call: TRBV11-2; j_call: TRBJ2-7; cdr3_nt: TGTGCCAGCAGCCCGTTGACTCACTACGAGCAGTACTTC; cdr3_aa: CASSPLTHYEQYF
d_call: -; clone_size: -; v_call: TRBV28; j_call: TRBJ1-3; cdr3_nt: TGTGCCAGCACTTTGGGGGGGTACGGAAACACCATATATTTT; cdr3_aa: CASTLGGYGNTIYF
d_call: -; clone_size: -; v_call: TRBV27; j_call: TRBJ2-1; cdr3_nt: TGTGCCAGCACTCGACGCGGTTATTACAATGAGCAGTTCTTC; cdr3_aa: CASTRRGYYNEQFF
d_call: -; clone_size: -; v_call: TRBV6-2/TRBV6-3; j_call: TRBJ1-5; cdr3_nt: TGTGCCAGCAGTTACGCTCGGGTTCAGCCCCAGCATTTT; cdr3_aa: CASSYARVQPQHF
d_call: -; clone_size: -; v_call: TRBV6-2/TRBV6-3; j_call: TRBJ1-1; cdr3_nt: TGTGCCAGCAGCCCCCAATCCAACACTGAAGCTTTCTTT; cdr3_aa: CASSPQSNTEAFF
d_call: TRBD1; clone_size: -; v_call: TRBV5-5; j_call: TRBJ1-2; cdr3_nt: TGTGCCAGCTACAATCAAGGACAGGAGGGTGGCTACACCTTC; cdr3_aa: CASYNQGQEGGYTF
d_call: TRBD2; clone_size: -; v_call: TRBV5-1; j_call: TRBJ2-5; cdr3_nt: TGCGCCAGCAGCTTGTTTATACCCCAGCGGGGGGGTGAGACCCAGTACTTC; cdr3_aa: CASSLFIPQRGGETQYF
d_call: -; clone_size: -; v_call: TRBV7-8; j_call: TRBJ1-5; cdr3_nt: TGTGCCAGCAGCTTGTTCTCCGTCGGGGGACAGCCCCAGCATTTT; cdr3_aa: CASSLFSVGGQPQHF
d_call: TRBD2; clone_size: -; v_call: TRBV3-1/TRBV3-2; j_call: TRBJ2-5; cdr3_nt: TGTGCCAGCAGCCAGCGGACTAGCGGGGGTGGGGAGACCCAGTACTTC; cdr3_aa: CASSQRTSGGGETQYF
d_call: TRBD1; clone_size: -; v_call: TRBV7-7; j_call: TRBJ2-7; cdr3_nt: TGTGCTAGCAGATTGAGTCCAGGGGGCAAGGTCTACGAGCAGTACTTC; cdr3_aa: CASRLSPGGKVYEQYF
d_call: TRBD1; clone_size: -; v_call: TRBV23-1; j_call: TRBJ2-3; cdr3_nt: TGCGCCAGCCCTGGACAGGGCACAGATACGCAGTATTTT; cdr3_aa: CASPGQGTDTQYF
d_call: TRBD1; clone_size: -; v_call: TRBV12-3/TRBV12-4; j_call: TRBJ1-2; cdr3_nt: TGTGCCAGCAGTTTAGGACAGGGTTATGGCTACACCTTC; cdr3_aa: CASSLGQGYGYTF
d_call: TRBD1; clone_size: -; v_call: TRBV7-9; j_call: TRBJ1-3; cdr3_nt: TGTGCCAGCAGCCCACTATGGACAGGGTCTGGAAACACCATATATTTT; cdr3_aa: CASSPLWTGSGNTIYF
d_call: TRBD2; clone_size: -; v_call: TRBV12-5; j_call: TRBJ2-5; cdr3_nt: TGTGCTAGTGCCCCTAGCCAGGCCATACGAGGGACTAGCGGGGGCCAGGGTGAGACCCAGTACTTC; cdr3_aa: CASAPSQAIRGTSGGQGETQYF
d_call: -; clone_size: -; v_call: TRBV5-5; j_call: TRBJ1-4; cdr3_nt: TGTGCCAGCAGCTTGGACAGGTGGAATGAAAAACTGTTTTTT; cdr3_aa: CASSLDRWNEKLFF
d_call: TRBD1; clone_size: -; v_call: TRBV6-5; j_call: TRBJ2-7; cdr3_nt: TGTGCCAGCAGTTACTCGTCCGGGACAGGGGGCTACGAGCAGTACTTC; cdr3_aa: CASSYSSGTGGYEQYF
d_call: -; clone_size: -; v_call: TRBV5-1; j_call: TRBJ1-4; cdr3_nt: TGCGCCAGCAGCCGCCAGCAGGGGGAAAAACTGTTTTTT; cdr3_aa: CASSRQQGEKLFF
d_call: -; clone_size: few; v_call: TRBV19; j_call: TRBJ2-1; cdr3_nt: TGTGCCAGTAGTCCTCGGGGGTACAATGAGCAGTTCTTC; cdr3_aa: CASSPRGYNEQFF
d_call: TRBD1; clone_size: -; v_call: TRBV13; j_call: TRBJ1-1; cdr3_nt: TGTGCCAGCAGCTTAGGGACAGGGGCTAGTGAAGCTTTCTTT; cdr3_aa: CASSLGTGASEAFF
d_call: -; clone_size: once; v_call: TRBV20-1; j_call: TRBJ1-4; cdr3_nt: TGCAGTGCCTCTTTGAATGAAAAACTGTTTTTT; cdr3_aa: CSASLNEKLFF
d_call: -; clone_size: -; v_call: TRBV24-1; j_call: TRBJ2-1; cdr3_nt: TGTGCCACCAGTGATTTGCAAACCAATGAGCAGTTCTTC; cdr3_aa: CATSDLQTNEQFF
d_call: -; clone_size: -; v_call: TRBV10-3; j_call: TRBJ1-1; cdr3_nt: TGTGCCATCAGTGTAACAGCGAACACTGAAGCTTTCTTT; cdr3_aa: CAISVTANTEAFF
d_call: -; clone_size: -; v_call: TRBV7-2; j_call: TRBJ2-2; cdr3_nt: TGTGCCAGCACCCCTGACACCGGGGAGCTGTTTTTT; cdr3_aa: CASTPDTGELFF
d_call: TRBD1; clone_size: -; v_call: TRBV4-1; j_call: TRBJ1-2; cdr3_nt: TGCGCCAGCAGTCGCATAGGGGGCGGTAAGGATGGCTACACCTTC; cdr3_aa: CASSRIGGGKDGYTF
d_call: -; clone_size: -; v_call: TRBV6-5; j_call: TRBJ1-6; cdr3_nt: TGTGCCAGCAGCACACCGGGACACCAAGCTTCACCCCTCCACTTT; cdr3_aa: CASSTPGHQASPLHF
d_call: -; clone_size: -; v_call: TRBV30; j_call: TRBJ2-3; cdr3_nt: TGTGCCTGGCAGACGGACTGGTATACGCAGTATTTT; cdr3_aa: CAWQTDWYTQYF